This TCR beta chain was found in a study of T cell responses to AZD1222 COVID-19 vaccine. Study-level results: Two AZD1222 doses significantly raised spike-specific TCR breadth and depth over controls.

Sequencing used immunoSEQ multiplex PCR; TCRdb keeps in-frame clones, though not all of them. In the table there are roughly 100,000 clones, 90% of which are singletons. Whether given at about 4 or about 12 weeks, second doses were pooled. In regard to this clone: Its antigen remains unknown.

This specimen consisted of peripheral blood, obtained 28 days after the second AZD1222 dose. This receptor was obtained from an adult who received the AZD1222 COVID-19 vaccine.

The CDR3: CATRWGFYEQYF. The CDR3 DNA reads as TGTGCCACGCGATGGGGGTTCTACGAGCAGTACTTC. The chain links TRBV25-1 to TRBJ2-7; D may match TRBD1 or TRBD2 (5 bases each). V lost 10 bases and J 3 bases, leaving 13 bases between the germline ends. The CDR3 extends over 12 amino acids. CDR1 is MGHDK and CDR2 is SYGVNS in the germline V gene.